This note documents a single T cell receptor beta chain sequence. Its antigen is not known. Researchers isolated CD4+ T cells once less than twelve days of culture had elapsed. Either the mRNA-1273 or the BNT162b2 vaccine was given to participants as two doses. The CDR3 runs 18 residues. With 1 base clipped from V and 0 bases from J, the junction kept 8 bases outside the gene matches. Germline loops: CDR1 SGHRS, CDR2 YFSETQ. The table came from immunoSEQ multiplex PCR; TCRdb's copy has only in-frame clones and leaves some out. Of fewer than 75,000 clones in the sample, less than 80% were seen once. The data originate from a study of vaccination effects on CD4 cells after COVID-19.

The chain joins TRBV5-1 to TRBJ2-2; 8 positions agree with TRBD2. The input for sequencing was CD4+ T cells from PBMCs cultured without peptide, taken after COVID-19 vaccination. The source is a human donor who received a COVID-19 vaccine. CDR3 amino acids: CASSLPPGGGSNTGELFF. As DNA, the CDR3 is TGCGCCAGCAGCTTGCCCCCCGGGGGGGGCTCGAACACCGGGGAGCTGTTTTTT. The variable domain in full, with the rest retrieved from reference TRBV5-1 and TRBJ2-2, is KAGVTQTPRYLIKTRGQQVTLSCSPISGHRSVSWYQQTPGQGLQFLFEYFSETQRNKGNFPGRFSGRQFSNSRSEMNVSTLELGDSALYLCASSLPPGGGSNTGELFFGEGSRLTVL.